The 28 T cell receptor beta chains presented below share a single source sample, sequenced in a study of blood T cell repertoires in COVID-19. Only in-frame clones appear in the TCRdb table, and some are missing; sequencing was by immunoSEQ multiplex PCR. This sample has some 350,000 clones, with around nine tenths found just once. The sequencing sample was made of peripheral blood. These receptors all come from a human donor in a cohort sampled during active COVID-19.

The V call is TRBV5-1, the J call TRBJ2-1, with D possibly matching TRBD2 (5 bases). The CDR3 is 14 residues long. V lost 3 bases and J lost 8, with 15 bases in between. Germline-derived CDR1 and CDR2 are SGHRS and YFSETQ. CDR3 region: CASSYGLSYDEQFF. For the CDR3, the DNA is TGCGCCAGCAGCTACGGACTCTCTTATGATGAGCAGTTCTTC.

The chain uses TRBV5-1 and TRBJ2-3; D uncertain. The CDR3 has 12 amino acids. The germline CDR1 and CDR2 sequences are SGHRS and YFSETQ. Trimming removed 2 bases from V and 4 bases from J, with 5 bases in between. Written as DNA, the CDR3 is TGCGCCAGCAGCTTCTCGGCAGATACGCAGTATTTT. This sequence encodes CASSFSADTQYF.

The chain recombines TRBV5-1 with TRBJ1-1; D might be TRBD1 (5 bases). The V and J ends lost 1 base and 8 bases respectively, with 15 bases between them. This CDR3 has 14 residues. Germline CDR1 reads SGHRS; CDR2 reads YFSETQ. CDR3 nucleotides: TGCGCCAGCAGCTTGCAGGGCCCAGGTAGGGAAGCTTTCTTT. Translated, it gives CASSLQGPGREAFF. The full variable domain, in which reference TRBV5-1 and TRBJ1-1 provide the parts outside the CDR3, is KAGVTQTPRYLIKTRGQQVTLSCSPISGHRSVSWYQQTPGQGLQFLFEYFSETQRNKGNFPGRFSGRQFSNSRSEMNVSTLELGDSALYLCASSLQGPGREAFFGQGTRLTVV.

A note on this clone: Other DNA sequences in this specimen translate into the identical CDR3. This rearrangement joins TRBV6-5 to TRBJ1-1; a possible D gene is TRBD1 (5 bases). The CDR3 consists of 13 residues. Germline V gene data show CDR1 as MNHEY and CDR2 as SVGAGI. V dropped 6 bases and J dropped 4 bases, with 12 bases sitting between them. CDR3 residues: CASRHGGGTEAFF. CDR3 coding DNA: TGTGCCAGCAGACACGGGGGGGGCACTGAAGCTTTCTTT.

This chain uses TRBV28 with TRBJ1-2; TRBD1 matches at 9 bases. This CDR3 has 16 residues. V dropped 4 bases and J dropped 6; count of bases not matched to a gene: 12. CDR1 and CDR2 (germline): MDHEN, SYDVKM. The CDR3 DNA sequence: TGTGCCAGCAGTTCTCCTCGGACAGGGGCTCACAATGGCTACACCTTC. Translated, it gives CASSSPRTGAHNGYTF.

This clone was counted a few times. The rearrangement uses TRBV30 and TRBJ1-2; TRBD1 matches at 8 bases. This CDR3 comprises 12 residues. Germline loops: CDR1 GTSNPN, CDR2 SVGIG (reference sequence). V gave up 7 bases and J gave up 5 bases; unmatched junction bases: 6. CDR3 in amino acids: CASGQGRYGYTF. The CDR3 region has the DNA TGTGCCTCCGGACAGGGAAGGTATGGCTACACCTTC.

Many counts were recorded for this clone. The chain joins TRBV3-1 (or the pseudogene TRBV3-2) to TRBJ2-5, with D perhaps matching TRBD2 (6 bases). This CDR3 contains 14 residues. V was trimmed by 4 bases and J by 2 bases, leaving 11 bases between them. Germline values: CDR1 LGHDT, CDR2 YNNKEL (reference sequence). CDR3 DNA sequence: TGTGCCAGCAGCCCTTGGGGAGGTCAAGAGACCCAGTACTTC. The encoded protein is CASSPWGGQETQYF.

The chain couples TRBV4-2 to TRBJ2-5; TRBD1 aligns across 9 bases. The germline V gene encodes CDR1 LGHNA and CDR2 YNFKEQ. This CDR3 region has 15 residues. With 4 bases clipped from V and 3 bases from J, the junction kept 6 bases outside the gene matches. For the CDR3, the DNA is TGTGCCAGCAGCCGCGGGGACAGGGAAAAAGAGACCCAGTACTTC. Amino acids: CASSRGDREKETQYF.

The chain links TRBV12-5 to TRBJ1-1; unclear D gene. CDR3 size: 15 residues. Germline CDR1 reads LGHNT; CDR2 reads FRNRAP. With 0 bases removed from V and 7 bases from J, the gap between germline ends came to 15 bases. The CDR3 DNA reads TGTGCTAGTGGTTTGGTACTTTCCGGTCCCGTTGAAGCTTTCTTT. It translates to CASGLVLSGPVEAFF.

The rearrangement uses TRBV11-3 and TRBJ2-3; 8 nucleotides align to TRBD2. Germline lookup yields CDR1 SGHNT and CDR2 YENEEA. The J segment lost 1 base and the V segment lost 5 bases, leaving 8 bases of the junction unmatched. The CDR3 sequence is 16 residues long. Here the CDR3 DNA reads TGTGCCAGCAGCGCCCGGGGGGGGGAGGGCACAGATACGCAGTATTTT. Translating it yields CASSARGGEGTDTQYF. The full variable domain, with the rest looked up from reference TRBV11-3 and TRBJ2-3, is EAGVVQSPRYKIIEKKQPVAFWCNPISGHNTLYWYLQNLGQGPELLIRYENEEAVDDSQLPKDRFSAERLKGVDSTLKIQPAELGDSAVYLCASSARGGEGTDTQYFGPGTRLTVL.

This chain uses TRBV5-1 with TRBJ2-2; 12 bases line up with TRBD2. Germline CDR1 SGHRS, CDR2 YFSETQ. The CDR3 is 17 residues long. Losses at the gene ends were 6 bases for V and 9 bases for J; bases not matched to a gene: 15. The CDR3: CASTAAILAGGARELFF. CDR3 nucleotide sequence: TGCGCCAGCACCGCTGCCATTCTAGCGGGGGGGGCCAGGGAGCTGTTTTTT.

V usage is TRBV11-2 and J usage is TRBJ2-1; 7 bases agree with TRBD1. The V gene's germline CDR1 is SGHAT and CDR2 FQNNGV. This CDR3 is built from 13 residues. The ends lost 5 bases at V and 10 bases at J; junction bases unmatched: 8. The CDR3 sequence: CASSETGVGEQFF. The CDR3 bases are TGTGCCAGCAGCGAAACAGGGGTGGGGGAGCAGTTCTTC.

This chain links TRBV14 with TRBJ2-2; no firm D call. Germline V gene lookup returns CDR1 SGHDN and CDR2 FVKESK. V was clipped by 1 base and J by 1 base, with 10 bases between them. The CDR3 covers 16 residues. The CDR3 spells CASSQVHDMNTGELFF. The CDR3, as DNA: TGTGCCAGCAGCCAAGTACACGATATGAACACCGGGGAGCTGTTTTTT.

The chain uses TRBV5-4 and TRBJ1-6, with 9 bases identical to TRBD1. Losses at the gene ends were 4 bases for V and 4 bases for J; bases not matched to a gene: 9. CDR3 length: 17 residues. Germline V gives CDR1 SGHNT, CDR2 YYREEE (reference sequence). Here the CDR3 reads CASSPTGGAEYNSPLHF. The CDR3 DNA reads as TGTGCCAGCAGCCCTACAGGGGGCGCGGAATATAATTCACCCCTCCACTTT.

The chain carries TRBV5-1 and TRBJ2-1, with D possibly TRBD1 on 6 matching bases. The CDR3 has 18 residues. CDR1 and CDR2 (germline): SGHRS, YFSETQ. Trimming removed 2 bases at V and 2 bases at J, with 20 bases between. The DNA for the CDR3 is TGCGCCAGCAGCTTACATCCAAGACAGGAAGTTACCTACAATGAGCAGTTCTTC. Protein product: CASSLHPRQEVTYNEQFF.

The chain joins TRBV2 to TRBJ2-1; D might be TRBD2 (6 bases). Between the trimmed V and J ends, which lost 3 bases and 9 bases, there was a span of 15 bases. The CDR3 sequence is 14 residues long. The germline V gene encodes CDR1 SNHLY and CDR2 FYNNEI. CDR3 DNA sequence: TGTGCCAGCAGTGACGTCCGGGAGAAGGGTGAGCAGTTCTTC. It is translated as CASSDVREKGEQFF.

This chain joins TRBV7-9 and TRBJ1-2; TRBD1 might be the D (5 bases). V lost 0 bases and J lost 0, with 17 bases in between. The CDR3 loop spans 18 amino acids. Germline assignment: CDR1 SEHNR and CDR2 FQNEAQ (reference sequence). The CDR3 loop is CASSLAMGGRNTNYGYTF. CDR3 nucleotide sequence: TGTGCCAGCAGCTTAGCGATGGGGGGGAGAAACACTAACTATGGCTACACCTTC.

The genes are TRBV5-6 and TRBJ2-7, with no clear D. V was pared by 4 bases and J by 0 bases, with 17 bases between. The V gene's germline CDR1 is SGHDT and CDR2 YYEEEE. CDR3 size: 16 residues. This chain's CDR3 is CASSPSLGRHSYEQYF. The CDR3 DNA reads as TGTGCCAGCAGCCCGTCCCTAGGAAGGCACTCCTACGAGCAGTACTTC.

The CDR3 DNA is TGCAGCGTTGGGCTGCGGACTGAAGCTTTCTTT. Translating it yields CSVGLRTEAFF. V and J are TRBV29-1 and TRBJ1-1, with D unclear. V was clipped by 4 bases and J by 5 bases, with 8 bases between them. CDR1 is SQVTM and CDR2 is ANQGSEA in the germline V gene. This CDR3 spans 11 amino acids.

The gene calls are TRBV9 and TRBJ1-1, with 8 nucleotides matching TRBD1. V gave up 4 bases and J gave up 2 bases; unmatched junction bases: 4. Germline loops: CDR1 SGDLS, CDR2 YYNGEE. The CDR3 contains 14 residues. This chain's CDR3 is CASSLGQANTEAFF. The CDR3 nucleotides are TGTGCCAGCAGCTTGGGACAGGCTAACACTGAAGCTTTCTTT.

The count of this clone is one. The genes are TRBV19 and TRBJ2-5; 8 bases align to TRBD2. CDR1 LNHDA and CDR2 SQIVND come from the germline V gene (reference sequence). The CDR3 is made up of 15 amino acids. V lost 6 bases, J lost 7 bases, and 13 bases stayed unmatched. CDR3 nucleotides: TGTGCCAGTAGCCCACAGGCTAGCGGGCTCGGGACCCAGTACTTC. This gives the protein CASSPQASGLGTQYF.

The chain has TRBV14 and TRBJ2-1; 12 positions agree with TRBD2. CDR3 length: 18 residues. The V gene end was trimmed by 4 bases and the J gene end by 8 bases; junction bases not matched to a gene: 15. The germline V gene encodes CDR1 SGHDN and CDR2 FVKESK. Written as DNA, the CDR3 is TGTGCCAGCAGCCGCCGGACCGCTAGCGGGAGGGCGGGGCATGAGCAGTTCTTC. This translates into CASSRRTASGRAGHEQFF.

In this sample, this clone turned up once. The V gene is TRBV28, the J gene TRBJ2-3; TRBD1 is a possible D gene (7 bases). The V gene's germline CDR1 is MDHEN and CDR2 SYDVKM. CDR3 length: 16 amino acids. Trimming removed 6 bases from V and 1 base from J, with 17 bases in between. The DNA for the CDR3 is TGTGCCAGCAGCCGAAAACAGGGGAGGCGCACAGATACGCAGTATTTT. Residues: CASSRKQGRRTDTQYF.

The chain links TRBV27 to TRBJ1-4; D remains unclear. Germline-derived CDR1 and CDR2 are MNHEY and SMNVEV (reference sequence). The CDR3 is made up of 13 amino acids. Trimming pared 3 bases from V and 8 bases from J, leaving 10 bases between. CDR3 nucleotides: TGTGCCAGCAGTTTGGAGGTGGGAGAAAAACTGTTTTTT. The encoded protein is CASSLEVGEKLFF. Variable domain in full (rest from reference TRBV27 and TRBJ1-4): EAQVTQNPRYLITVTGKKLTVTCSQNMNHEYMSWYRQDPGLGLRQIYYSMNVEVTDKGDVPEGYKVSRKEKRNFPLILESPSPNQTSLYFCASSLEVGEKLFFGSGTQLSVL.

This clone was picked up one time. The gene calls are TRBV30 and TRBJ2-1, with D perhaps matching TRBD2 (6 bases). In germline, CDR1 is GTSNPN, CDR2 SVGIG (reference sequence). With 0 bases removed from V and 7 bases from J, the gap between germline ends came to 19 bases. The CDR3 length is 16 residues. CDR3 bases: TGTGCCTGGAGTGTAGGAGCGGGCCGCCCGCGGAATGAGCAGTTCTTC. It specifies CAWSVGAGRPRNEQFF.

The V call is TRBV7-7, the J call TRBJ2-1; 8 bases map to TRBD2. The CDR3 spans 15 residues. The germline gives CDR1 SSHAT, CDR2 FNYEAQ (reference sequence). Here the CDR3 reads CASSSRGGSYNEQFF. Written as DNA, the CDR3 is TGTGCTAGTTCTTCCCGGGGGGGCTCCTACAATGAGCAGTTCTTC.

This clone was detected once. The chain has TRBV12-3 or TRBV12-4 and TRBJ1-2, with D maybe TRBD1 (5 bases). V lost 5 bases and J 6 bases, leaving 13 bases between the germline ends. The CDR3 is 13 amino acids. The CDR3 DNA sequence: TGTGCCAGCAGTAGTACTGGGGCGCATGGCTACACCTTC. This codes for CASSSTGAHGYTF.

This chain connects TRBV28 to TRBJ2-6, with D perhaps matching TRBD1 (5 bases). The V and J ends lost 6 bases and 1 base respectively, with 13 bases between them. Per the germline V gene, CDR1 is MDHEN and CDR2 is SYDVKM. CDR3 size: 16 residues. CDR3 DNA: TGTGCCAGCAGCCTCAGGCCAGGGTCTGGGGCCAACGTCCTGACTTTC. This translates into CASSLRPGSGANVLTF.